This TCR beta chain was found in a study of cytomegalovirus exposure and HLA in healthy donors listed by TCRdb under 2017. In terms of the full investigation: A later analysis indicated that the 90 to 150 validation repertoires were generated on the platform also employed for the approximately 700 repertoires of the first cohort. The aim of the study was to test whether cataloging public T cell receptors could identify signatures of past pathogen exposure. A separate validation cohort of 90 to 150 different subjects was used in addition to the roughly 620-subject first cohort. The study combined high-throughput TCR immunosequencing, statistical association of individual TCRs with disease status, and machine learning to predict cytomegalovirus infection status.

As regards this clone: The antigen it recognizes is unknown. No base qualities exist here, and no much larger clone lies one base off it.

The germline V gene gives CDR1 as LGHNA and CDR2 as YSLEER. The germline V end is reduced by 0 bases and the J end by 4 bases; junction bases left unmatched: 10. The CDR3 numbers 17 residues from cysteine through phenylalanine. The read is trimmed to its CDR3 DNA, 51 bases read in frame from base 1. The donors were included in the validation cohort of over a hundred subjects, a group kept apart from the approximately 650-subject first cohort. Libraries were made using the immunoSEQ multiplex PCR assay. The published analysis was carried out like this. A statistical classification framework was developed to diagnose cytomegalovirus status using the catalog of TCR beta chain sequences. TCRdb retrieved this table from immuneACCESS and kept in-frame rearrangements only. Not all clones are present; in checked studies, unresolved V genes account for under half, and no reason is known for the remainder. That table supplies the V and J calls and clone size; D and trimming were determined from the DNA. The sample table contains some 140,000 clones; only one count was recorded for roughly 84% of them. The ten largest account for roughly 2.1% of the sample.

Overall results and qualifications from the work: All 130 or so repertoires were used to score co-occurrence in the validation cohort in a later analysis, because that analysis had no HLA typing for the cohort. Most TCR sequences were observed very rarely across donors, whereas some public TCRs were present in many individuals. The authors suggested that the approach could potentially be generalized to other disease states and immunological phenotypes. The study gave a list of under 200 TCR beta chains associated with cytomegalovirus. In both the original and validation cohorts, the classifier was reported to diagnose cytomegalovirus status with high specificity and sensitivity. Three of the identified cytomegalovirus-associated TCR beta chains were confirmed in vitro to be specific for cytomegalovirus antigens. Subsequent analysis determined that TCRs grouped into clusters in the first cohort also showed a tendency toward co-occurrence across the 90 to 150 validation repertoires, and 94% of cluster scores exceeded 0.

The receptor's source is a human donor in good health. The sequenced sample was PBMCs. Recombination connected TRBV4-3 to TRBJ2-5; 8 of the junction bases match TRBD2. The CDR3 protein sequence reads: CASSQDRGGGRIETQYF. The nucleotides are TGCGCCAGCAGCCAAGATCGGGGCGGGGGGAGGATAGAGACCCAGTACTTC.